This is a list of T cell receptor beta chains from one sample in a study of blood T cells in healthy people across ages. A single record per CDR3 protein comes from TCRdb applying MiXCR to the 5' RACE reads. The profile covers 1,500,000 or so distinct CDR3 sequences, with approximately 43% appearing a single time and over 3.5% taken by the ten largest. Sequencing was performed on blood. These receptors were taken from a woman aged 18-35 years in good health. Both conserved end residues are part of each CDR3. The D gene is left open where the match is weak. The size entry is marked missing in some rows and otherwise reads once, few, many or a size class.

j_call v_call clone_size d_call cdr3_nt cdr3_aa
TRBJ2-5 TRBV20-1 . . TGCAGTGCTAGAGATGACTACCTCGGGGAGACCCAGTACTTC CSARDDYLGETQYF
TRBJ2-5 TRBV29-1 . . TGCAGCGTTGACCTGACAGGTACCCAGTACTTC CSVDLTGTQYF
TRBJ2-7 TRBV7-9 . TRBD2 TGTGCCAGCAGCTTAGGCTGGGCGGGGGGCCAAGGCTCCTACAATGAGCAGTACTTC CASSLGWAGGQGSYNEQYF
TRBJ1-2 TRBV20-1 few . TGCAGTGCTAGAGACAGGGCTAGCGGCTATGGCTACACCTTC CSARDRASGYGYTF
TRBJ1-6 TRBV7-2 . . TGTGCCAGCAGCTTAGCTCAGGATTCACCCCTCCACTTT CASSLAQDSPLHF
TRBJ2-7 TRBV28 . . TGTGCCAGCAGTTTAGTCCTCCCCCTAACCTCTTACGAGCAGTACTTC CASSLVLPLTSYEQYF
TRBJ1-1 TRBV15 . . TGTGCCACCGAAAGCCACAGGATGGACACTGAAGCTTTCTTT CATESHRMDTEAFF
TRBJ1-1 TRBV6-1 . TRBD1 TGTGCCAGCAGTGAATCCAGGACAGGGAGCGGTGAAGCTTTCTTT CASSESRTGSGEAFF
TRBJ2-3 TRBV9 few TRBD2 TGTGCCAGCAGCGTAACAGTAGCGGGAGGGGCTACAGATACGCAGTATTTT CASSVTVAGGATDTQYF
TRBJ2-4 TRBV3-1 . . TGTGCCAGTAGCCCGTCCTGGGGACGAAGGACTCTAGCCAAAAACATTCAGTACTTC CASSPSWGRRTLAKNIQYF
TRBJ2-1 TRBV6-1 . . TGTGCCAGCAGTGAAGTGGAAGGCTACGAGCAGTTCTTC CASSEVEGYEQFF
TRBJ2-5 TRBV2 few . TGTGCCAGCAGTGAAATTTGGGAGACCCAGTACTTC CASSEIWETQYF
TRBJ2-7 TRBV21-1 . . TGTGCCAGCAGCCCCTTACTAGCGGGAGTGGAGCAGTACTTC CASSPLLAGVEQYF
TRBJ2-1 TRBV29-1 few . TGCAGCGTTGAGAGAGTAACAGATCCTGACAATGAGCAGTTCTTC CSVERVTDPDNEQFF
TRBJ1-6 TRBV6-6 once . TGTGCCAGCAGTTACCCCGAAGGACAGAAAAATTCACCCCTCCACTTT CASSYPEGQKNSPLHF
TRBJ2-6 TRBV4-3 . . TGCGCCAGCAGCCGGGGGAGAGGCGACTCTGGGGCCAACGTCCTGACTTTC CASSRGRGDSGANVLTF
TRBJ2-1 TRBV6-2/TRBV6-3 few TRBD2 TGTGCCAGCAGTCGAGCGGGACCTTCCCACGAGCAGTTCTTC CASSRAGPSHEQFF
TRBJ2-1 TRBV15 . TRBD2 TGTGCCACCAGCAGTGGACTAGCGGGATGGTCGCTTCAAGAGACCCAGTTCTTC CATSSGLAGWSLQETQFF
TRBJ1-2 TRBV6-5 . . TGTGCCAGCACTCCCTGGCAGGCCTCGAGCGAGGGCTACACCTTC CASTPWQASSEGYTF
TRBJ1-4 TRBV18 . . TGTGCCAGCTCGGCCCAGAGTAATGAAAAACTGTTTTTT CASSAQSNEKLFF
TRBJ2-7 TRBV10-3 . . TGTGCCACCAGTGAGGTCAGGGTACGTTCCCACGAGCAGTACTTC CATSEVRVRSHEQYF
TRBJ2-5 TRBV11-2 . TRBD1 TGTGCCAGCAGTTATAGACAGGGGGCCCAAGAGACCCAGTACTTC CASSYRQGAQETQYF
TRBJ2-5 TRBV7-9 few . TGTGCCAGCAGCCCGAAGTTAGGGATAGAGACCCAGTACTTC CASSPKLGIETQYF
TRBJ2-7 TRBV7-2 . . TGTGCCAACAGCTTAACTACCCGAGGGGAGCAGTACTTC CANSLTTRGEQYF
TRBJ2-3 TRBV10-2 many . TGCGCCAGCAGTGAGGCGGGAAATACGCAGTATTTT CASSEAGNTQYF
TRBJ1-1 TRBV7-9 . . TGTGCCAGCAGCTTAACCGACAACACTGAAGCTTTCTTT CASSLTDNTEAFF
TRBJ2-7 TRBV3-1 . . TGTGTCAGCAGCCAAGATTGGGACGAGCAGTACTTC CVSSQDWDEQYF
TRBJ2-3 TRBV2 . . TGTGCCAGCAGTGCCCCTCCCTCTAGGGTATGGGATACGCAGTATTTT CASSAPPSRVWDTQYF
TRBJ1-3 TRBV4-1 . . TGCGCCAGCAGCCAATTCTCGGGGGGTTTCTCTGGAAACACCATATATTTT CASSQFSGGFSGNTIYF
TRBJ1-4 TRBV7-2 . TRBD1 TGTGCCAGCAGAGTTACAGGGGGGCCTAATGAAAAACTGTTTTTT CASRVTGGPNEKLFF
TRBJ2-3 TRBV3-1 . TRBD1 TGTGCCAGCAGCGACCGGGACAGGAGCACAGATACGCAGTATTTT CASSDRDRSTDTQYF
TRBJ2-1 TRBV7-9 once TRBD2 TGTGCCAGCAGCTTAGTTTCTAGCGGGAGGATTGAGCAGTTCTTC CASSLVSSGRIEQFF
TRBJ2-6 TRBV4-1 . . TGCGCCAGCAGCCAACGGAGTAGAATCTCTGGGGCCAACGTCCTGACTTTC CASSQRSRISGANVLTF
TRBJ2-1 TRBV27 few . TGTGCCAGCAGTTCGGCGGCCAATGAGCAGTTCTTC CASSSAANEQFF
TRBJ1-1 TRBV5-1 . . TGCGCCAGCAGCTCCGCAGGGAGGGTGGGCACTGAAGCTTTCTTT CASSSAGRVGTEAFF
TRBJ2-1 TRBV20-1 once . TGCAGTGCTAGAGGTAGTGGTACCCTTGGCTACACTGAGCAGTTCTTC CSARGSGTLGYTEQFF
TRBJ1-2 TRBV2 . TRBD1 TGTGCCAGCAGTCCCCGACAGGGTAGAAGGGTTGCTTATGGCTACACCTTC CASSPRQGRRVAYGYTF
TRBJ2-1 TRBV27 . . TGTGCCAGCAGTTCCACCCTGCCCGGGTACTCCTACAATGAGCAGTTCTTC CASSSTLPGYSYNEQFF
TRBJ1-2 TRBV3-1 . . TGTGCCAGCAGACCTACTGGAGCCACCTACTATGGCTACACCTTC CASRPTGATYYGYTF
TRBJ2-7 TRBV6-5 . TRBD1 TGTGCCAGCAGTTACTCGATTGGGACAGGAAAGCCCTACGAGCAGTACTTC CASSYSIGTGKPYEQYF
TRBJ1-4 TRBV7-9 once . TGTGCCAGCAGACCCAGGGGTGGAAAGGTTGAAAAACTGTTTTTT CASRPRGGKVEKLFF
TRBJ2-3 TRBV20-1 . . TGCAGTGCTAGAGATACCTCGTCAACGGATACGCAGTATTTT CSARDTSSTDTQYF
TRBJ2-7 TRBV4-3 few . TGCGCCAGCAGCCAAGTAGAGGGAGCGAGCTCCTACGAGCAGTACTTC CASSQVEGASSYEQYF
TRBJ2-7 TRBV28 few . TGTGCCAGCACCTCACCTGTCGAGCAGTACTTC CASTSPVEQYF